This T cell receptor (beta chain) was sequenced during a study of T cell repertoires in cytomegalovirus infection. The overall study: In public TCR beta signatures, there were indications of both CMV infection and matching HLA type. Study findings and constraints: The study identified carriers of CMV plus the relevant HLA from cumulative public TCR beta family frequency.

Remarks on this clonotype: Its antigen is unknown.

One entry per CDR3 protein, called by TCRdb with MiXCR from the reads. Of 50,000 or so distinct CDR3 sequences in the sample, roughly a fifth were seen once. Germline CDR1 SNHLY, CDR2 FYNNEI. The CDR3 sequence is 10 residues long. Trimming left V 7 bases short and J 3 bases short, with 4 bases between. This sequence originates from a human donor in good health (CMV status not recorded). Some clones in this sample may be carry-over from other donors' samples. The J gene is TRBJ2-7, the V gene TRBV2; no firm D call. The starting material was CD8+ T cells from cultured PBMCs, obtained from culture after CMV antigen stimulation. The CDR3 region is CASKVYEQYF. DNA of the CDR3: TGTGCCAGCAAGGTCTACGAGCAGTACTTC. Filled out from reference TRBV2 and TRBJ2-7, the complete variable domain reads EPEVTQTPSHQVTQMGQEVILRCVPISNHLYFYWYRQILGQKVEFLVSFYNNEISEKSEIFDDQFSVERPDGSNFTLKIRSTKLEDSAMYFCASKVYEQYFGPGTRLTVT.